This entry features one TCR beta chain sequence. The antigen is not known. The sample belongs to a study of cytomegalovirus exposure and HLA in healthy donors. The junction had 8 bases not matched to a gene; V was cut back by 5 bases and J by 5 bases. Germline CDR1 MNHNS, CDR2 SASEGT. CDR3 size: 15 residues. General study findings and limits: Altogether, 170 or so TCR beta chains were recorded as cytomegalovirus-associated.

Method: immunoSEQ multiplex PCR; TCRdb's copy keeps in-frame clones and lacks some. Counted here are around 300,000 clones, 80% to 90% occurring once; the ten biggest clones make up approximately 1%. The TCR was taken from a woman aged 18-29 years in good health and CMV-seronegative. V gene TRBV6-1 combines with J gene TRBJ1-4, with 7 bases lining up with TRBD1. The sample consisted of PBMCs. The CDR3 sequence: CASSPMTGPNEKLFF. CDR3 nucleotides: TGTGCCAGCAGTCCTATGACAGGGCCGAATGAAAAACTGTTTTTT.